This is a list of T cell receptor beta chains from one sample in a study of T cell responses to AZD1222 COVID-19 vaccine. The data were produced by immunoSEQ multiplex PCR, yet TCRdb's version contains in-frame clones alone and is incomplete. This sample carries 120,000 or so clones, roughly 88% of them seen once, and the ten largest clones take about 25%. This specimen consisted of peripheral blood, obtained 28 days after the second AZD1222 dose. Receptor source: an adult who received the AZD1222 COVID-19 vaccine. Each CDR3 is given without its conserved first and last residue.

j_gene	v_gene	CDR3aa
TRBJ2-6	TRBV19	ASSFQQGATGANVLT
TRBJ2-1	TRBV4-1	ASSPDTPGQGLSDEQF
TRBJ2-3	TRBV5-1	ASRYPQATDTQY
TRBJ1-2	TRBV12-5	ASGMAVGGYT
TRBJ1-3	TRBV5-1	ASSLAGESSGNTIY
TRBJ1-2	TRBV18	ASSSGAPSYGYT
TRBJ2-7	TRBV3-1/TRBV3-2	ASSQEKGLY
TRBJ2-3	TRBV12-2	ASRSMGQRTSPTDTQY
TRBJ1-6	TRBV4-1	ASSQEGDPYNSPLH
TRBJ1-1	TRBV18	ASSRLEAGETEAF
TRBJ1-1	TRBV7-2	ASSLGQLKTEAF
TRBJ1-2	TRBV7-2	ASSLEAGKDYGYT
TRBJ2-1	TRBV7-2	ASSFPSRNEQF
TRBJ2-1	TRBV9	ASSTGTDNEQF
TRBJ2-7	TRBV5-1	ASSLAWTSYEQY
TRBJ1-2	TRBV28	ASSPSPLGYT
TRBJ1-6	TRBV9	ASSWGGTSPLH